This T cell receptor beta chain emerged from a study of blood T cell repertoires in COVID-19. This CDR3 has 13 residues. The V and J ends lost 9 bases and 5 bases respectively, with 15 bases between them. Per germline, CDR1 KGHDR and CDR2 SFDVKD. In the original processing: Reference gene primer amplification gave nucleated cell count estimates. Method: immunoSEQ multiplex PCR; TCRdb's copy keeps in-frame clones and lacks some. The DNA gave D and trimming, while V, J and clone size come from that table. The sample shows about 400,000 clones, 70% to 90% of them seen only once. This clonotype was obtained from a woman aged 40-49 years with acute COVID-19. The V gene is TRBV24-1, the J gene TRBJ1-1; tentative D call: TRBD1 (5 bases). What was sequenced was PBMCs or T cells enriched from blood (not recorded which). The CDR3 loop is CATSPGWSTEAFF. The CDR3 bases are TGTGCCACCTCCCCAGGGTGGAGTACTGAAGCTTTCTTT.